What follows describes a single TCR beta chain. Only in-frame clones appear in the TCRdb table, and some are missing; sequencing was by immunoSEQ multiplex PCR. The table lists approximately 76,000 clones, 65% to 90% of them singletons, with roughly 4.8% in the top ten. The sample belongs to a study of technical replicates of blood from several donors. Unmatched junction bases numbered 11, after V lost 7 bases and J lost 4 bases. The CDR3 sequence is 15 residues long. The germline V gene has CDR1 LNHDA and CDR2 SQIVND (reference sequence). This chain connects TRBV19 to TRBJ2-5; 8 bases agree with TRBD2. The TCR was taken from a human donor in good health. Some clones in this sample may be carry-over from other donors' samples. Material: PBMCs. The CDR3 DNA reads TGTGCCAGTACCGCATGGGCGGGGGGAGTAGAGACCCAGTACTTC. It yields the protein CASTAWAGGVETQYF.